This entry describes one T cell receptor (beta chain). Method: immunoSEQ multiplex PCR; TCRdb's copy keeps in-frame clones and lacks some. Of around 220,000 clones listed, about 86% are singletons. The data were taken from a study of blood T cell repertoires in COVID-19. V was pared by 3 bases and J by 4 bases, with 5 bases of the junction left unmatched. The CDR3 length is 16 residues. Germline V gene data show CDR1 as LGHDT and CDR2 as YNNKEL (reference sequence). This clonotype was obtained from a woman in her fifties or sixties with acute COVID-19. Specimen: PBMCs or T cells enriched from blood (not recorded which). The rearrangement joins TRBV3-1 (or the pseudogene TRBV3-2) to TRBJ2-7; 14 bases map to TRBD2. In DNA, the CDR3 is TGTGCCAGCAGCCAGACCGGGACTAGCGGGAGTTACGAGCAGTACTTC. It yields the protein CASSQTGTSGSYEQYF.